This paragraph reports one TCR beta chain. The germline V gene has CDR1 LGHDT and CDR2 YNNKEL (reference sequence). Trimming pared 2 bases from V and 10 bases from J, leaving 12 bases between. This CDR3 spans 13 amino acids. Profiling relied on immunoSEQ multiplex PCR, and the TCRdb table lists in-frame clones only, not all of them. The sample records about 200,000 clones, roughly 86% being singletons. This sample is part of a study of blood T cell repertoires in COVID-19. Input material: peripheral blood. This receptor was obtained from a woman aged 45-65 years with COVID-19, enrolled during active disease. The rearrangement links TRBV3-1 (or the pseudogene TRBV3-2) to TRBJ2-1, with D unresolved. The CDR3 DNA is TGTGCCAGCAGCCAAAGCGTAGACCCCGAGCAGTTCTTC. This gives the protein CASSQSVDPEQFF.